This T cell receptor beta chain was recorded in a study of immune heterogeneity within non-small cell lung tumors. Study-wide findings and caveats: Local T-cell repertoire clonality was correlated with local tumor mutational burden, and the correlation was positive. It was moderate in strength but statistically significant (R 0.3 to 0.35). Dominant CDR3 beta clonotypes repeated across a patient's tumor loci, while different loci held unique high-frequency clones. Patients largely differed in their high-frequency T-cell receptor beta clonotypes.

Using 32 V and 13 J primers, multiplex PCR amplified TCR beta CDR3. TCRdb re-called the multiplex PCR reads with MiXCR, one entry per CDR3 protein. The sample holds around 3,000 distinct CDR3 sequences, around 40% seen once. V lost 3 bases and J 8 bases, leaving 14 bases between the germline ends. CDR3 length equals 14 residues. Germline loops: CDR1 LGHNA, CDR2 YNFKEQ. Bulk tumor genomic DNA, 600 ng per sample, was used as template. Doctors removed several biopsies from each primary tumor during surgery, keeping them far apart. Curative operations were performed on patients who had untreated, newly diagnosed non-small cell lung cancer. A note on this clonotype: The target antigen is unknown.

The receptor comes from a man in his sixties with non-small cell lung cancer. Sequences were obtained from lung tumor tissue. The chain uses TRBV4-2 and TRBJ1-3, with D unresolved. The CDR3 reads CASSHASLIDTIYF. CDR3 coding DNA: TGTGCCAGCAGCCATGCATCCCTTATAGACACCATATATTTT.